Reported below is one TCR beta chain. Its antigen remains unknown. 5'RACE primed at constant segments yielded TCR alpha and TCR beta cDNA libraries bearing sample barcodes and UMIs. TCRdb reprocessed the 5' RACE reads with MiXCR, giving one entry per CDR3 protein. The sample has about 250,000 distinct CDR3 sequences, less than 20% seen once. The CDR3 is 15 amino acids. Trimming removed 0 bases at V and 1 base at J, with 9 bases between. CDR1 is DFQATT and CDR2 is SNEGSKA in the germline V gene (reference sequence). This entry belongs to a study of T-cell memory formation after mild COVID-19. Findings of the study overall: Researchers could not confirm that second-wave clones peaking on day 37 targeted SARS-CoV-2. Certain responding clones were present in pre-infection memory, suggesting participation of cross-reactive memory. CD4+ clones that contracted lay mainly in CM and EM; CD8+ ones lay in EMRA.

The clonotype was recovered from an adult woman who had mild COVID-19 (a few samples of this study predate the infection). Cell type and time point are not known. The V call is TRBV20-1, the J call TRBJ2-2, with D unclear. Input material: PBMCs or a T cell subset sorted from them (not recorded which). CDR3 nucleotide sequence: TGCAGTGCTAGAGATGTTCCCAGGAACACCGGGGAGCTGTTTTTT. Residues: CSARDVPRNTGELFF.